This T cell receptor (beta chain) was retrieved from a study of radiotherapy plus CTLA-4 blockade in lung cancer. Overall study context: Objective responses were seen in about a sixth of patients, disease control in less than 40%. Notes on the study in general: Reportedly, early blood T cell clone dynamics best predicted response, with interferon-beta. An expansion of tumor-derived TCR clones occurred in blood after radiotherapy plus ipilimumab.

Assay used: immunoSEQ multiplex PCR; TCRdb lists only in-frame clones, some missing. The sample yields about 77,000 clones, roughly four fifths seen once. Ipilimumab-mediated CTLA-4 blockade plus focal radiation was given to patients having chemo-refractory metastatic non-small-cell lung cancer. On this clone: What it binds is unknown.

The receptor was isolated from a human donor with non-small cell lung cancer whose response to radiotherapy plus ipilimumab could not be evaluated. This material consisted of peripheral blood, taken from a patient treated with radiotherapy plus ipilimumab.

The CDR3 bases are TGTGCCAGCAGCCCCAGGGCCGGGGAGGGCAATCAGCCCCAGCATTTT. Protein product: CASSPRAGEGNQPQHF. V gene TRBV7-2 combines with J gene TRBJ1-5, with a tentative D call TRBD1 (5 bases). Trimming pared 5 bases from V and 2 bases from J, leaving 16 bases between. Germline CDR1 SGHTA, CDR2 FQGNSA. The CDR3 extends over 16 amino acids.